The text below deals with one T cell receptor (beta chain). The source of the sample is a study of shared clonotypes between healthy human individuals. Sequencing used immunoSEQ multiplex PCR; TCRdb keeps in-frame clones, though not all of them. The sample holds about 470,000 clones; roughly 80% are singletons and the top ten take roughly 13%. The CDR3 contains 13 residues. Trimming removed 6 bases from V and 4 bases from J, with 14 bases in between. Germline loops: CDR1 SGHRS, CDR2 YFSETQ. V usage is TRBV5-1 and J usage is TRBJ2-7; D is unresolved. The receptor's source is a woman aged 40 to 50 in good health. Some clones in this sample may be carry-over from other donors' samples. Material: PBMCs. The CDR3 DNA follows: TGCGCCAGCACCCCAGATTTAGGTTACGAGCAGTACTTC. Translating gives CASTPDLGYEQYF.